This section outlines one T cell receptor (beta chain) sequence together with its context. The CDR3 runs 15 residues. CDR1 is MNHEY and CDR2 is SVGEGT in the germline V gene. V lost 0 bases to trimming and J lost 6 bases; unmatched junction nucleotides: 4. Original handling: Reference gene primer amplification gave estimated nucleated cell counts. Only in-frame clones appear in the TCRdb table, and some are missing; sequencing was by immunoSEQ multiplex PCR. V and J calls and clone size are those listed in that table; D and trimming were worked out from the DNA. The sample yields under 300,000 clones, approximately 88% seen once. The record originates from a study of blood T cell repertoires in COVID-19. As for the study in general: Acute-phase and convalescent COVID-19 samples originated in the United States, Italy and Spain. T cells, B-cell-depleted T cells, or PBMCs provided the cDNA or gDNA that served as material.

This receptor was obtained from a man aged 45-60 years with acute or convalescent COVID-19. The V and J genes are TRBV6-2 or TRBV6-3 and TRBJ2-2; 7 positions match TRBD1. The sequenced sample was peripheral blood. Written as DNA, the CDR3 is TGTGCCAGCAGTTACTCGACAGGGTCGGCCGGGGAGCTGTTTTTT. Translation: CASSYSTGSAGELFF.